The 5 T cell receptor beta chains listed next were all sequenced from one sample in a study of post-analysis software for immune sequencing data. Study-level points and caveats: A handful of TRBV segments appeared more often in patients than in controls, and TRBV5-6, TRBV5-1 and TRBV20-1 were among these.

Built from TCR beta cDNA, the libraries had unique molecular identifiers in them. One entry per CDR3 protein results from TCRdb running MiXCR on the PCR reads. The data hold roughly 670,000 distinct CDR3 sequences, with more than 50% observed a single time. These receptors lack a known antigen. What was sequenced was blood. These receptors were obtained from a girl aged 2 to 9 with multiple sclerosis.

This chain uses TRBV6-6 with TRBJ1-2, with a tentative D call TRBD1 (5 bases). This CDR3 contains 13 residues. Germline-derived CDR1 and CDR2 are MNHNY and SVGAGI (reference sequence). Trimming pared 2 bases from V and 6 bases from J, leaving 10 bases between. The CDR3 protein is CASSYEARDGYTF. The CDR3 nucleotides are TGTGCCAGCAGTTACGAGGCCAGGGATGGCTACACCTTC.

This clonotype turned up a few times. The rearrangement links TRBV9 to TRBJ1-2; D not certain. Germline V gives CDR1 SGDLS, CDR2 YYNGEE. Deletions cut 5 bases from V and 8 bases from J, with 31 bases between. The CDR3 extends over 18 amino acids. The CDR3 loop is CASSRGPDSVGMRGGYTF. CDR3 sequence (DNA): TGTGCCAGCAGTCGAGGTCCGGACTCGGTGGGTATGCGTGGAGGCTACACCTTC.

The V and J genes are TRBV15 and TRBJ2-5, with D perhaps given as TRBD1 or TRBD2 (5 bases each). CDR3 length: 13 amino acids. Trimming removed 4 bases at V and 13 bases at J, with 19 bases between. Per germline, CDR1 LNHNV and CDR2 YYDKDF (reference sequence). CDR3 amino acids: CATSIQPGAPRYF. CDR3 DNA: TGTGCCACCAGCATACAACCCGGGGCCCCCCGGTACTTC. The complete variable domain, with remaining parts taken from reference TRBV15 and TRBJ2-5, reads DAMVIQNPRYQVTQFGKPVTLSCSQTLNHNVMYWYQQKSSQAPKLLFHYYDKDFNNEADTPDNFQSRRPNTSFCFLDIRSPGLGDTAMYLCATSIQPGAPRYFGPGTRLLVL.

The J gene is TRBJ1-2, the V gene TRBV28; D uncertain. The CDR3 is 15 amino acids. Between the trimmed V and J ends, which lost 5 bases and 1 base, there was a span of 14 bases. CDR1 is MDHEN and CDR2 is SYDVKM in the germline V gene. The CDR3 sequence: CASSRHLTSNYGYTF. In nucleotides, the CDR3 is TGTGCCAGCAGTCGCCATTTGACAAGTAACTATGGCTACACCTTC.

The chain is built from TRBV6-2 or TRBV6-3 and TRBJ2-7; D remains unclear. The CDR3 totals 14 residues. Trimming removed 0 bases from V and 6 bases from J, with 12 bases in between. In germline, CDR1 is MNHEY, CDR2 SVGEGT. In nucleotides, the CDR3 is TGTGCCAGCAGTTACTCAAGGTTGACGGGCGAGCAGTACTTC. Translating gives CASSYSRLTGEQYF.